The clone carrying this T cell receptor beta chain has more than one count but fewer than ten. Its antigen is not identified. TCRdb re-called the 5' RACE reads with MiXCR, one entry per CDR3 protein. Altogether fewer than 750,000 distinct CDR3 sequences are present, roughly 20% being singletons, with the ten largest covering under 20%. The CDR3 loop spans 13 amino acids. Germline values: CDR1 KGHSH, CDR2 LQKENI. The V segment lost 2 bases and the J segment 9 bases; nucleotides outside the gene matches: 6. This record comes from a study of CD8 T cells in ankylosing spondylitis. Study-level findings and limits: Clones that were linked to disease were CD8+ and were relatively rare in peripheral blood. Ankylosing spondylitis blood appeared to be characterized by a TCR beta motif of roughly eight highly homologous variants.

The sequence was obtained from a male donor with ankylosing spondylitis. The material sequenced was blood, either unsorted or a sorted T cell fraction (not recorded which). V and J are TRBV18 and TRBJ2-7; 8 nucleotides agree with TRBD2. The CDR3 reads CASSPSGTSGQYF. CDR3 nucleotide sequence: TGTGCCAGCTCACCATCCGGGACTAGTGGGCAGTACTTC.